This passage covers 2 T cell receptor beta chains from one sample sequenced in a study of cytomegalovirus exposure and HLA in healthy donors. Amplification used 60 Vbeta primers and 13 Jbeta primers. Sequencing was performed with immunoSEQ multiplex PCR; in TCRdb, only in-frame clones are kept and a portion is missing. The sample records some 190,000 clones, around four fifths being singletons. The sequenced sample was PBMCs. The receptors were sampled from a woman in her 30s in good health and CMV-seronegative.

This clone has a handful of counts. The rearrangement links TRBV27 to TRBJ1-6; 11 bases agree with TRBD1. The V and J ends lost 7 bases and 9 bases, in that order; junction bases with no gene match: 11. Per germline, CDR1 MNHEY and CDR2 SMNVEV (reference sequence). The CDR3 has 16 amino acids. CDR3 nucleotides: TGTGCCAGCACCTATATAGGGACAGGGGGGGGTTCACCCCTCCACTTT. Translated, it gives CASTYIGTGGGSPLHF.

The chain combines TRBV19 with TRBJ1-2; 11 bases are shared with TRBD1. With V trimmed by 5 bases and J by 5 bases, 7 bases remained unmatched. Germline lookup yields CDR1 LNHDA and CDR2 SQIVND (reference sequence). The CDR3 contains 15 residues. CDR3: CASSRPDRGQYGYTF. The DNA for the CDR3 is TGTGCCAGTAGTCGCCCGGACAGGGGGCAATATGGCTACACCTTC.